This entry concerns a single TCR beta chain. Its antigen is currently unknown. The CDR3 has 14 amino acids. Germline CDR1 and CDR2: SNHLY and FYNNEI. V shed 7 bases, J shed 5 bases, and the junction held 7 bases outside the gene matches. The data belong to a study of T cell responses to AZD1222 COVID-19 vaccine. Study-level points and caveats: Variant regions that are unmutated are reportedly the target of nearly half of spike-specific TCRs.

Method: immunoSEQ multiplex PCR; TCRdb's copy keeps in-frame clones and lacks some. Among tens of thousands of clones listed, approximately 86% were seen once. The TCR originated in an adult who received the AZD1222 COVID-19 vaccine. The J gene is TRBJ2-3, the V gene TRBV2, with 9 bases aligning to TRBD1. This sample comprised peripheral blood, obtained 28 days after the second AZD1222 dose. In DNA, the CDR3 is TGTGCCAGCACCTACAGGGGGCAGGGAGATACGCAGTATTTT. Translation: CASTYRGQGDTQYF. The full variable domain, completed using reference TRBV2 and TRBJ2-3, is EPEVTQTPSHQVTQMGQEVILRCVPISNHLYFYWYRQILGQKVEFLVSFYNNEISEKSEIFDDQFSVERPDGSNFTLKIRSTKLEDSAMYFCASTYRGQGDTQYFGPGTRLTVL.